The next 7 T cell receptor beta chains were all read from a single sample in a study of T cells in tuberculosis. Generated by immunoSEQ multiplex PCR, the TCRdb table keeps only in-frame clones and is missing some. The table has about 49,000 clones, 90% to 95% seen once. Noted time point: new active TB diagnosis, blood taken before or within 7 days of starting treatment. The sample in question was PBMCs, obtained at tuberculosis diagnosis. The receptors here all came from an adult with tuberculosis.

V is TRBV6-5 and J is TRBJ1-5; 8 bases map to TRBD1. Germline-derived CDR1 and CDR2 are MNHEY and SVGAGI. After removal of 6 bases from V and 7 bases from J, the junction contained 11 bases not matched to a gene. This CDR3 comprises 15 residues. DNA for the CDR3: TGTGCCAGCAGGCCCAGGGGGCTAGGTAACCAGCCCCAGCATTTT. This sequence encodes CASRPRGLGNQPQHF.

This clone was seen only once. The V gene is TRBV28, the J gene TRBJ1-1; unclear D gene. Trimming removed 5 bases from V and 1 base from J, with 11 bases in between. This CDR3 region has 14 residues. The germline V gene encodes CDR1 MDHEN and CDR2 SYDVKM. CDR3 in DNA: TGTGCCAGCAGTACGCACTCGGGGAACACTGAAGCTTTCTTT. Translated: CASSTHSGNTEAFF.

This chain uses TRBV29-1 with TRBJ1-1, with D uncertain. CDR3 length equals 12 residues. Trimming took 6 bases from V and 4 from J, leaving 12 bases between them. CDR1 is SQVTM and CDR2 is ANQGSEA in the germline V gene. The CDR3 region has the DNA TGCAGCGTGCGAAAGGAGGGCACTGAAGCTTTCTTT. Its translation is CSVRKEGTEAFF.

V is TRBV19 and J is TRBJ2-5; no clear D gene. The ends were cut back, 5 bases at V and 3 bases at J, with 16 bases in the middle. Germline loops: CDR1 LNHDA, CDR2 SQIVND (reference sequence). CDR3 size: 15 residues. CDR3 DNA sequence: TGTGCCAGTAGTCAGTGGATTGGCAGGAAAGAGACCCAGTACTTC. Translating it yields CASSQWIGRKETQYF. Complete variable domain (other parts from reference TRBV19 and TRBJ2-5): DGGITQSPKYLFRKEGQNVTLSCEQNLNHDAMYWYRQDPGQGLRLIYYSQIVNDFQKGDIAEGYSVSREKKESFPLTVTSAQKNPTAFYLCASSQWIGRKETQYFGPGTRLLVL.

CDR3 in DNA: TGTGCCAGCAGCCGGGGAGGGACCACCATATATTTT. Translated, it gives CASSRGGTTIYF. The genes are TRBV7-9 and TRBJ1-3; tentatively, D is TRBD1 (5 bases). In germline, CDR1 is SEHNR, CDR2 FQNEAQ (reference sequence). This CDR3 region has 12 residues. V lost 5 bases and J lost 9, with 11 bases in between.

The chain is built from TRBV5-1 and TRBJ1-4, with D maybe TRBD1 (5 bases). The germline gives CDR1 SGHRS, CDR2 YFSETQ. Trimming cost V 4 bases and J 3 bases, with 28 bases left between them. The CDR3 loop spans 20 amino acids. The CDR3 nucleotides read TGCGCCAGCAGCATAGATCCTAGATCGGTGGGGCAAGGTGCTAATGAAAAACTGTTTTTT. It encodes CASSIDPRSVGQGANEKLFF.

This clone was seen a few times. This sequence joins TRBV5-1 and TRBJ2-1; TRBD1 matches 12 bases. Trimming removed 6 bases from V and 5 bases from J; junction bases left unmatched: 6. Per the germline V gene, CDR1 is SGHRS and CDR2 is YFSETQ. This CDR3 region has 15 residues. The CDR3 is CASKKGQGAHNEQFF. The CDR3 DNA follows: TGCGCCAGCAAGAAGGGACAGGGGGCGCACAATGAGCAGTTCTTC.